Below are 30 T cell receptor beta chains sequenced from a single sample in a study of T cell repertoires in cytomegalovirus infection. Their target antigens are unknown. TCRdb re-called the reads with MiXCR, one entry per CDR3 protein. The sample lists about 100,000 distinct CDR3 sequences, roughly 39% occurring once. Sequencing was performed on CD8+ T cells from cultured PBMCs, taken from culture after CMV antigen stimulation. The receptors were sampled from a human donor in good health (CMV status not recorded). Some clones in this sample may be carry-over from other donors' samples.

In this sample, this clonotype turned up a few times. The V call is TRBV12-3 or TRBV12-4, the J call TRBJ2-7; a possible D gene is TRBD2 (6 bases). The CDR3 consists of 14 residues. Trimming cost V 5 bases and J 3 bases, with 14 bases left between them. The CDR3 loop is CASSPLAGSYEQYF. CDR3 bases: TGTGCCAGCAGTCCTCTCGCGGGGAGCTACGAGCAGTACTTC.

This chain's CDR3 is CASSSDPTNTGELFF. CDR3 nucleotide sequence: TGTGCCAGCAGCTCCGACCCTACGAACACCGGGGAGCTGTTTTTT. The V call is TRBV5-5, the J call TRBJ2-2; D not resolved. This CDR3 is 15 amino acids long. V lost 3 bases to trimming and J lost 0 bases, with 9 bases between them. Germline lookup yields CDR1 SGHKS and CDR2 YYEKEE (reference sequence). The entire variable domain, with the rest obtained from reference TRBV5-5 and TRBJ2-2, is as follows: DAGVTQSPTHLIKTRGQQVTLRCSPISGHKSVSWYQQVLGQGPQFIFQYYEKEERGRGNFPDRFSARQFPNYSSELNVNALLLGDSALYLCASSSDPTNTGELFFGEGSRLTVL.

The gene calls are TRBV3-1 and TRBJ2-7; D uncertain. Trimming cost V 6 bases and J 7 bases, with 22 bases left between them. The CDR3 consists of 15 residues. Germline CDR1 reads LGHDT; CDR2 reads YNNKEL (reference sequence). CDR3 nucleotide sequence: TGTGCCAGCAGTCGTACTCGGGCGACGATGGAGGAGCAGTACTTC. The encoded protein is CASSRTRATMEEQYF.

The chain has TRBV7-4 and TRBJ2-1, with D perhaps matching TRBD1 (5 bases). Germline CDR1 and CDR2: SGHVT and SQSDAQ. The CDR3 is 17 residues long. V shed 1 base and J shed 8 bases, with 21 bases lying between them. CDR3 sequence: CASSLVLRVREGDEQFF. As DNA, the CDR3 is TGTGCCAGCAGCTTAGTATTACGTGTCAGGGAAGGGGATGAGCAGTTCTTC.

V is TRBV7-6 and J is TRBJ2-7; D is unresolved. The germline V and J ends were trimmed by 5 bases and 6 bases, with 17 bases remaining between them. Germline loops: CDR1 SGHVS, CDR2 FNYEAQ. This CDR3 is built from 14 residues. The CDR3 loop is CASSPPNSWAEQYF. DNA of the CDR3: TGTGCCAGCAGCCCCCCTAACAGTTGGGCCGAGCAGTACTTC.

This clonotype was seen a few times. The chain's CDR3 is CASSLIPRDKGGSYNEQFF. CDR3 bases: TGTGCCAGCAGCTTAATCCCCCGGGACAAGGGAGGCTCCTACAATGAGCAGTTCTTC. J is TRBJ2-1 and V is TRBV7-3; D is possibly TRBD1 or TRBD2 (6 bases each). The CDR3 has 19 amino acids. The V end was cut by 1 base, the J end by 0 bases, with 19 bases between. Germline CDR1 reads SGHTA; CDR2 reads FQGTGA.

This sequence joins TRBV6-6 and TRBJ1-1; D ambiguous. Germline loops: CDR1 MNHNY, CDR2 SVGAGI (reference sequence). Trimming removed 7 bases from V and 3 bases from J, with 9 bases in between. This CDR3 has 12 amino acids. This chain's CDR3 is CASIREDTEAFF. The CDR3, as DNA: TGTGCCAGCATTAGGGAGGACACTGAAGCTTTCTTT.

This clonotype was seen a handful of times. The CDR3 loop reads CASSSLGEIGSYTPDNEQFF. CDR3 coding DNA: TGTGCCAGCAGTTCCCTCGGGGAGATCGGTTCATACACACCAGACAATGAGCAGTTCTTC. The J gene is TRBJ2-1, the V gene TRBV28, with D tentatively TRBD2 (5 bases). V was trimmed by 4 bases and J by 5 bases, leaving 30 bases between them. CDR3 size: 20 residues. Germline values: CDR1 MDHEN, CDR2 SYDVKM.

This chain connects TRBV7-8 to TRBJ2-3; TRBD2 matches 7 bases. V trimming: 5 bases; J trimming: 4 bases; junction bases outside the gene matches: 9. This CDR3 comprises 15 residues. Germline V CDR1 and CDR2: SGHVS, FQNEAQ. CDR3 nucleotide sequence: TGTGCCAGCAGCCCACTAACGGGGGGTGCAGATACGCAGTATTTT. Translated: CASSPLTGGADTQYF.

This chain uses TRBV7-6 with TRBJ2-3; D is possibly TRBD1 (5 bases). The length of the CDR3 is 13 residues. The V end lost 5 bases, the J end lost 7 bases, and 13 bases lay between the germline ends. CDR1 and CDR2 (germline): SGHVS, FNYEAQ. CDR3 protein: CASSEYQGNTQYF. The CDR3 DNA is TGTGCCAGCAGCGAATACCAGGGCAATACGCAGTATTTT.

The V call is TRBV20-1, the J call TRBJ2-7, with 8 bases aligning to TRBD2. CDR3 length equals 14 residues. Per germline, CDR1 DFQATT and CDR2 SNEGSKA (reference sequence). V shed 3 bases, J shed 3 bases, and the junction held 7 bases outside the gene matches. CDR3 amino acids: CSASTGLGIYEQYF. In nucleotides, the CDR3 is TGCAGTGCTAGTACGGGACTAGGGATCTACGAGCAGTACTTC.

There are many counts of this clonotype. The rearrangement uses TRBV19 and TRBJ1-5; D is unclear. Trimming took off 4 bases at V and 3 bases at J, with 10 bases between the two ends. Germline-derived CDR1 and CDR2 are LNHDA and SQIVND (reference sequence). The CDR3 is made up of 14 amino acids. The CDR3 sequence: CASSTDGYNQPQHF. In DNA, the CDR3 is TGTGCCAGTAGTACCGACGGATACAATCAGCCCCAGCATTTT. The variable domain in full, with the rest retrieved from reference TRBV19 and TRBJ1-5, is DGGITQSPKYLFRKEGQNVTLSCEQNLNHDAMYWYRQDPGQGLRLIYYSQIVNDFQKGDIAEGYSVSREKKESFPLTVTSAQKNPTAFYLCASSTDGYNQPQHFGDGTRLSIL.

This clonotype was recorded a few times. The chain uses TRBV12-3 or TRBV12-4 and TRBJ2-7; a possible D gene is TRBD1 (5 bases). Trimming cost V 3 bases and J 5 bases, with 17 bases left between them. The CDR3 totals 15 residues. CDR3 nucleotide sequence: TGTGCCAGCAGTTTGGAAAGGGGCTGGTCCGACGAGCAGTACTTC. Its protein is CASSLERGWSDEQYF.

This chain links TRBV19 with TRBJ1-5; TRBD1 might be the D (6 bases). The CDR3 has 12 residues. V lost 7 bases and J 7 bases, leaving 11 bases between the germline ends. The germline gives CDR1 LNHDA, CDR2 SQIVND (reference sequence). Here the CDR3 DNA reads TGTGCCAGTACAACAGGGTTACAGCCCCAGCATTTT. Protein sequence: CASTTGLQPQHF.

In DNA, the CDR3 is TGTGCCAGCGGATCCCCAGGGATCACCCTCCACTTT. It is translated as CASGSPGITLHF. The gene calls are TRBV6-5 and TRBJ1-6, with TRBD1 as a possible D gene (5 bases). Trimming removed 8 bases from V and 14 bases from J, with 16 bases in between. Germline lookup yields CDR1 MNHEY and CDR2 SVGAGI. The CDR3 extends over 12 amino acids.

This sequence joins TRBV7-6 and TRBJ1-4; D unclear. The germline gives CDR1 SGHVS, CDR2 FNYEAQ. The CDR3 runs to 18 residues. The V and J ends lost 4 bases and 0 bases respectively, with 18 bases between them. CDR3 in DNA: TGTGCCAGCAGCTCCCGTGCGGGGATTAGTTCAACTAATGAAAAACTGTTTTTT. Residues: CASSSRAGISSTNEKLFF.

The gene calls are TRBV20-1 and TRBJ2-5; the match to TRBD2 covers 10 bases. Trimming removed 6 bases from V and 5 bases from J; junction bases left unmatched: 18. This CDR3 is 17 amino acids long. Germline V gene lookup returns CDR1 DFQATT and CDR2 SNEGSKA (reference sequence). CDR3: CSAGGGASGGRGETQYF. In DNA form, the CDR3 reads TGCAGTGCGGGAGGGGGGGCTAGCGGGGGCCGTGGGGAGACCCAGTACTTC.

Many counts were recorded for this clonotype. The V gene is TRBV7-6, the J gene TRBJ1-1; perhaps TRBD1 as D (5 bases). CDR1 and CDR2 (germline): SGHVS, FNYEAQ. The V gene lost 6 bases and the J gene lost 6 bases, with 14 bases spanning the gap. The CDR3 sequence is 13 residues long. CDR3 region: CASSHMGGSEAFF. DNA for the CDR3: TGTGCCAGCAGTCATATGGGGGGGTCTGAAGCTTTCTTT.

The chain couples TRBV29-1 to TRBJ1-2, with TRBD1 matching 7 bases. Germline values: CDR1 SQVTM, CDR2 ANQGSEA. V dropped 4 bases and J dropped 3; count of bases not matched to a gene: 14. This CDR3 has 16 amino acids. The DNA for the CDR3 is TGCAGCGTTGTACTTGGGACCCAAGGGGGCGACTATGGCTACACCTTC. Its protein product is CSVVLGTQGGDYGYTF.

This clonotype appeared a few times. This rearrangement joins TRBV28 to TRBJ1-2; D unresolved. There are 11 residues in the CDR3. CDR1 and CDR2 from the germline V gene are MDHEN and SYDVKM. Trimming stripped 3 bases from V and 2 bases from J, with 1 base between. CDR3 bases: TGTGCCAGCAGTTTCAACTATGGCTACACCTTC. Translation gives CASSFNYGYTF.

The J gene is TRBJ2-3, the V gene TRBV11-1; TRBD2 matches at 9 bases. Germline loops: CDR1 SGHAT, CDR2 FQDESV (reference sequence). After removal of 3 bases from V and 2 bases from J, the junction contained 12 bases not matched to a gene. This CDR3 has 18 residues. CDR3 DNA: TGTGCCAGCAGCTTCGGACTAGCGCGGCTGGCTTACACAGATACGCAGTATTTT. This encodes CASSFGLARLAYTDTQYF.

The J gene is TRBJ1-2, the V gene TRBV6-8, with unresolved D. The germline V gene has CDR1 MNHGY and CDR2 SAAAGT. V was shortened by 7 bases and J by 5 bases, with 11 bases between the two germline ends. This CDR3 has 12 amino acids. The CDR3 is CASTVQPYGYTF. CDR3 DNA sequence: TGTGCCAGCACCGTCCAACCTTATGGCTACACCTTC.

The V and J genes are TRBV7-8 and TRBJ1-6, with D unclear. The V gene's germline CDR1 is SGHVS and CDR2 FQNEAQ. The CDR3 consists of 13 residues. V was shortened by 1 base and J by 7 bases, with 5 bases between the two germline ends. Written as DNA, the CDR3 is TGTGCCAGCAGCTTAGGAGGGAATTCACCCCTCCACTTT. Encoded protein: CASSLGGNSPLHF.

This chain links TRBV18 with TRBJ2-7; tentatively, D is TRBD1 (6 bases). The CDR3 sequence is 15 residues long. The V and J ends lost 0 bases and 0 bases respectively, with 9 bases between them. The V gene's germline CDR1 is KGHSH and CDR2 LQKENI. CDR3 amino acids: CASSPPRTDSYEQYF. DNA for the CDR3: TGTGCCAGCTCACCACCACGGACAGACTCCTACGAGCAGTACTTC. The variable domain in full, completed from reference TRBV18 and TRBJ2-7, reads NAGVMQNPRHLVRRRGQEARLRCSPMKGHSHVYWYRQLPEEGLKFMVYLQKENIIDESGMPKERFSAEFPKEGPSILRIQQVVRGDSAAYFCASSPPRTDSYEQYFGPGTRLTVT.

This clonotype is a singleton in its sample. The V call is TRBV6-1, the J call TRBJ2-5, with D unclear. The germline CDR1 and CDR2 sequences are MNHNS and SASEGT. The CDR3 runs 15 residues. The V end lost 2 bases, the J end lost 2 bases, and 12 bases lay between the germline ends. CDR3 residues: CASSETIGRQETQYF. Written as DNA, the CDR3 is TGTGCCAGCAGTGAAACAATTGGCAGACAAGAGACCCAGTACTTC.

The rearrangement joins TRBV4-1 to TRBJ2-3, with no clear D. V dropped 3 bases and J dropped 2 bases, with 12 bases sitting between them. CDR3 length: 15 residues. The germline CDR1 and CDR2 sequences are MGHRA and YSYEKL. The CDR3 sequence: CASSQVIWDTDTQYF. CDR3 DNA sequence: TGCGCCAGCAGCCAGGTAATCTGGGACACAGATACGCAGTATTTT.

This chain connects TRBV6-8 to TRBJ2-5; D perhaps matches TRBD1 (5 bases). In germline, CDR1 is MNHGY, CDR2 SAAAGT. Between the trimmed V and J ends, which lost 8 bases and 3 bases, there was a span of 25 bases. The length of the CDR3 is 17 residues. The CDR3 reads CASLGMDTWQGEETQYF. The CDR3 DNA reads TGTGCCAGCTTAGGGATGGACACGTGGCAGGGCGAAGAGACCCAGTACTTC.

This sequence joins TRBV14 and TRBJ1-6; D remains ambiguous. Germline-derived CDR1 and CDR2 are SGHDN and FVKESK. With 1 base removed from V and 4 bases from J, the gap between germline ends came to 8 bases. The CDR3 extends over 15 amino acids. As DNA, the CDR3 is TGTGCCAGCAGCCAAGGGGTCAGGTATAATTCACCCCTCCACTTT. Protein: CASSQGVRYNSPLHF.

In this sample, this clonotype turned up many times. The CDR3 bases are TGTGCCAGCAGCTTAGCTCCGACAGGGGGCCCTTATGCAACTAATGAAAAACTGTTTTTT. It specifies CASSLAPTGGPYATNEKLFF. The chain is built from TRBV7-2 and TRBJ1-4; 10 nucleotides align to TRBD1. The CDR3 has 20 residues. With 0 bases clipped from V and 0 bases from J, the junction kept 10 bases outside the gene matches. Germline V gives CDR1 SGHTA, CDR2 FQGNSA.

The chain couples TRBV7-8 to TRBJ2-7, with 10 positions matching TRBD1. In germline, CDR1 is SGHVS, CDR2 FQNEAQ. Germline trimming cut 4 bases from V and 2 bases from J; bases unmatched to any gene: 2. The CDR3 contains 14 residues. CDR3 protein: CASSSGTGAYEQYF. The CDR3, as DNA: TGTGCCAGCAGCTCCGGGACAGGGGCCTACGAGCAGTACTTC. The full variable domain, rest sourced from reference TRBV7-8 and TRBJ2-7, is GAGVSQSPRYKVAKRGQDVALRCDPISGHVSLFWYQQALGQGPEFLTYFQNEAQLDKSGLPSDRFFAERPEGSVSTLKIQRTQQEDSAVYLCASSSGTGAYEQYFGPGTRLTVT.